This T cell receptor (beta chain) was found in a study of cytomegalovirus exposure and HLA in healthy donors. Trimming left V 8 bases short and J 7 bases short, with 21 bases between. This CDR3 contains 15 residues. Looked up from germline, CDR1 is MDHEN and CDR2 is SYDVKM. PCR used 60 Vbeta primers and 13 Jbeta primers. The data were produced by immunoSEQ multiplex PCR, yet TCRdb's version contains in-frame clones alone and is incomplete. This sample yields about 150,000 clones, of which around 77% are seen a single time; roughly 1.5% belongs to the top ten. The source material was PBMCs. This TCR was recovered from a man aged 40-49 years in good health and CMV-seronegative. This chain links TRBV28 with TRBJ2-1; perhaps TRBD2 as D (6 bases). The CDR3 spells CASSRGSGLGNEQFF. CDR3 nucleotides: TGTGCCAGCTCCCGAGGTAGCGGTCTTGGGAATGAGCAGTTCTTC.